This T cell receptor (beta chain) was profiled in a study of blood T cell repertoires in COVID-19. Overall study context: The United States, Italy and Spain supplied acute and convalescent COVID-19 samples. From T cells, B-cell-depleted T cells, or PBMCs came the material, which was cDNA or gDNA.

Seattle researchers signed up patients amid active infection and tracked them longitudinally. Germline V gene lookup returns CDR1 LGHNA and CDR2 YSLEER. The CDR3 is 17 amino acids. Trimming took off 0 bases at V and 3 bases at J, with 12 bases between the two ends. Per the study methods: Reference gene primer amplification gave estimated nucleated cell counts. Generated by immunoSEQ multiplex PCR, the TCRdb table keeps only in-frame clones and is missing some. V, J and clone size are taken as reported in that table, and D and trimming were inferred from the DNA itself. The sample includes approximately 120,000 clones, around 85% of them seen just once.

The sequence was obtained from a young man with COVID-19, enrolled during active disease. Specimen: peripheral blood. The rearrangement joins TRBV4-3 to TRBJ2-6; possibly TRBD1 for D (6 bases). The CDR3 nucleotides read TGCGCCAGCAGCCAAGATTACAGGGTTAATGGGGCCAACGTCCTGACTTTC. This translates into CASSQDYRVNGANVLTF.